This TCR beta chain was found in a study of early T cells in non-severe SARS-CoV-2 infection. On the study more broadly: From unsorted whole blood, bulk RNA was sequenced, and the chains remained unpaired.

From germline, CDR1 is SGHVS and CDR2 FQNEAQ. The length of the CDR3 is 13 residues. Deletions cut 3 bases from V and 6 bases from J, with 12 bases between. Researchers tagged individual cDNA molecules with unique molecular identifiers. TCRdb ran MiXCR on the 5' RACE reads and lists one entry per CDR3 protein. In the table there are tens of thousands of distinct CDR3 sequences, about 12% of which are singletons. This chain links TRBV7-8 with TRBJ2-7; a possible D gene is TRBD2 (6 bases). The sample comprised whole blood. This receptor was taken from an adult who was a healthcare worker with PCR-confirmed SARS-CoV-2 infection or an uninfected control (not recorded which). CDR3 region: CASSLTRIAEQYF. DNA for the CDR3: TGTGCCAGCAGCTTGACTAGAATAGCCGAGCAGTACTTC.